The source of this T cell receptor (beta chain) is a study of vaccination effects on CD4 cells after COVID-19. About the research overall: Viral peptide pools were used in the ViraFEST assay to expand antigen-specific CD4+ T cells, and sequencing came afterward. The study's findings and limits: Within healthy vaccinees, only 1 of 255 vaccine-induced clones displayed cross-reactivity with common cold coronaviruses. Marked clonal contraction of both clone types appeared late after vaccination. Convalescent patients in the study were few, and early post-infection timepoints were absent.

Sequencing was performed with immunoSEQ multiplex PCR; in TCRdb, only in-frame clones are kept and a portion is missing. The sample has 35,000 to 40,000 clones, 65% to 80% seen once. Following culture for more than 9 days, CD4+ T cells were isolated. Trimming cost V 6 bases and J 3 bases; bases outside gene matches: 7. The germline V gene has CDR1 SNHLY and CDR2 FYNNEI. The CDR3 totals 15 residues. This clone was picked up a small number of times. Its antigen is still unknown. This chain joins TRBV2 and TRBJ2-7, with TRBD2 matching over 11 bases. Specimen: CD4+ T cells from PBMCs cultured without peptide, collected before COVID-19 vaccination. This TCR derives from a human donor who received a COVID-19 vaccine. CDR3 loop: CASSEMGLADYEQYF. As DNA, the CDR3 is TGTGCCAGCAGCGAAATGGGACTAGCGGACTACGAGCAGTACTTC.